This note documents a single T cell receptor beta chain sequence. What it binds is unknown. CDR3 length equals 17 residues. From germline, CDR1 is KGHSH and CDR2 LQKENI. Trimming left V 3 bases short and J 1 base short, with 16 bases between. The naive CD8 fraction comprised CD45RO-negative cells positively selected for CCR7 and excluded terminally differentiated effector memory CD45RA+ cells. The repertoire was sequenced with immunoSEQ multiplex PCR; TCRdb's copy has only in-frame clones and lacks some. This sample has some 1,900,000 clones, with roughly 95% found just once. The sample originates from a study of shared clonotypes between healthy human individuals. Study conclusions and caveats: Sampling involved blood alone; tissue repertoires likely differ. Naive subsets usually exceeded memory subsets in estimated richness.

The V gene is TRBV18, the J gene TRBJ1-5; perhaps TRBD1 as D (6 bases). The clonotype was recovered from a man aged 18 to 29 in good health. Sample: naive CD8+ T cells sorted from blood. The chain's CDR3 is CASSPVGGGQSNQPQHF. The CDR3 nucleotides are TGTGCCAGCTCACCGGTCGGGGGCGGTCAAAGCAATCAGCCCCAGCATTTT.